The 19 T cell receptor beta chains reported below all come from one sample, sequenced in a study of blood T cell repertoires in COVID-19. Profiling relied on immunoSEQ multiplex PCR, and the TCRdb table lists in-frame clones only, not all of them. The table includes some 81,000 clones, over 90% detected once. Material: peripheral blood. These receptors came from a human donor with active COVID-19. The donor label of this sample is uncertain.

The CDR3 reads CAISRTGGTDTQYF. The CDR3 DNA reads as TGTGCCATCAGTCGGACAGGGGGCACAGATACGCAGTATTTT. The rearrangement joins TRBV10-3 to TRBJ2-3; 9 bases fit TRBD1. The germline V gene encodes CDR1 ENHRY and CDR2 SYGVKD. CDR3 size: 14 residues. Unmatched junction bases numbered 1, after V lost 5 bases and J lost 1 base.

CDR3 region: CASSLGDILANTGELFF. CDR3 coding DNA: TGTGCCAGCAGCTTAGGAGACATTTTAGCGAACACCGGGGAGCTGTTTTTT. V and J are TRBV13 and TRBJ2-2; D not certain. CDR3 length: 17 amino acids. Germline V gene lookup returns CDR1 PRHDT and CDR2 FYEKMQ (reference sequence). V lost 0 bases and J 0 bases, leaving 11 bases between the germline ends.

The chain uses TRBV4-3 and TRBJ1-6, with D unresolved. V lost 0 bases and J 7 bases, leaving 10 bases between the germline ends. From germline, CDR1 is LGHNA and CDR2 YSLEER. The CDR3 spans 15 residues. CDR3 sequence reads: CASSQDHRGNSPLHF. The CDR3 DNA reads as TGCGCCAGCAGCCAAGATCATCGGGGAAATTCACCCCTCCACTTT.

V is TRBV5-1 and J is TRBJ1-1, with 12 bases lining up with TRBD1. V lost 4 bases and J lost 10; bases outside the gene matches: 14. The CDR3 covers 16 residues. Germline lookup yields CDR1 SGHRS and CDR2 YFSETQ. CDR3 amino acids: CASSPTGTGGTVGAFF. CDR3 bases: TGCGCCAGCAGCCCTACCGGGACAGGGGGCACCGTTGGAGCTTTCTTT. The variable domain in full, with the rest retrieved from reference TRBV5-1 and TRBJ1-1, is KAGVTQTPRYLIKTRGQQVTLSCSPISGHRSVSWYQQTPGQGLQFLFEYFSETQRNKGNFPGRFSGRQFSNSRSEMNVSTLELGDSALYLCASSPTGTGGTVGAFFGQGTRLTVV.

This clone was detected only once. The chain links TRBV20-1 to TRBJ2-2, with 9 bases aligning to TRBD2. With 3 bases clipped from V and 8 bases from J, the junction kept 13 bases outside the gene matches. The V gene's germline CDR1 is DFQATT and CDR2 SNEGSKA (reference sequence). The CDR3 sequence is 16 residues long. The CDR3 here is CSASFLGPLAGGELFF. CDR3 DNA sequence: TGCAGTGCTAGTTTTCTAGGCCCCCTAGCGGGAGGGGAGCTGTTTTTT.

This clone was observed a few times. The chain has TRBV10-2 and TRBJ2-1, with D possibly TRBD1 on 5 matching bases. Germline CDR1 and CDR2: WSHSY and SAAADI. Between the trimmed V and J ends, which lost 3 bases and 8 bases, there was a span of 14 bases. The CDR3 length is 14 residues. This CDR3 is CASSESARGDEQFF. In DNA form, the CDR3 reads TGCGCCAGCAGTGAATCGGCTAGGGGCGATGAGCAGTTCTTC.

The gene calls are TRBV28 and TRBJ1-5; D uncertain. The V end lost 7 bases, the J end lost 0 bases, and 16 bases lay between the germline ends. CDR1 is MDHEN, CDR2 SYDVKM, per germline. There are 16 residues in the CDR3. The CDR3 nucleotides read TGTGCCAGCACCCAACTCCCCAGGTATAGCAATCAGCCCCAGCATTTT. It yields the protein CASTQLPRYSNQPQHF.

The sample holds one count of this clone. The genes are TRBV7-9 and TRBJ2-1, with 13 bases identical to TRBD2. The V and J ends lost 3 bases and 8 bases, in that order; junction bases with no gene match: 1. CDR3 size: 14 residues. Germline-derived CDR1 and CDR2 are SEHNR and FQNEAQ (reference sequence). The CDR3 DNA reads TGTGCCAGCAGCTTGGGGACTAGCGGGGATGAGCAGTTCTTC. Translated, it gives CASSLGTSGDEQFF.

The rearrangement links TRBV19 to TRBJ1-5, with unresolved D. The CDR3 runs to 13 residues. The germline V gene has CDR1 LNHDA and CDR2 SQIVND (reference sequence). Trimming cost V 6 bases and J 5 bases, with 11 bases left between them. CDR3 in amino acids: CASRVHEDQPQHF. CDR3 nucleotide sequence: TGTGCCAGTAGGGTACACGAGGATCAGCCCCAGCATTTT.

The chain joins TRBV19 to TRBJ1-1; 8 bases agree with TRBD1. V shed 4 bases, J shed 0 bases, and the junction held 1 base outside the gene matches. The CDR3 is 14 residues long. Looked up from germline, CDR1 is LNHDA and CDR2 is SQIVND (reference sequence). CDR3 sequence: CASSTTGVNTEAFF. CDR3 sequence (DNA): TGTGCCAGTAGTACGACAGGGGTGAACACTGAAGCTTTCTTT.

The chain carries TRBV29-1 and TRBJ2-5, with TRBD1 identical over 7 bases. Trimming removed 7 bases from V and 5 bases from J; junction bases left unmatched: 7. The CDR3 loop spans 12 amino acids. The V gene's germline CDR1 is SQVTM and CDR2 ANQGSEA. CDR3: CSAETGDETQYF. CDR3 sequence (DNA): TGCAGCGCCGAAACAGGGGATGAGACCCAGTACTTC.

In this sample, this clone turned up once. The gene calls are TRBV6-6 and TRBJ2-7; tentative D call: TRBD1 (5 bases). The CDR3 spans 13 residues. The V gene's germline CDR1 is MNHNY and CDR2 SVGAGI (reference sequence). Trimming pared 0 bases from V and 6 bases from J, leaving 9 bases between. Here the CDR3 reads CASSYSSDIEQYF. The DNA of the CDR3 is TGTGCCAGCAGTTACTCGTCGGACATCGAGCAGTACTTC.

V is TRBV6-2 or TRBV6-3 and J is TRBJ2-3; 8 bases fit TRBD2. Germline loops: CDR1 MNHEY, CDR2 SVGEGT. Germline trimming cut 6 bases from V and 0 bases from J; bases unmatched to any gene: 17. The CDR3 spans 19 residues. The CDR3 loop reads CASSRNENAAGVSTDTQYF. The CDR3 bases are TGTGCCAGCAGCCGTAACGAAAACGCAGCGGGAGTCAGCACAGATACGCAGTATTTT.

The chain joins TRBV28 to TRBJ1-5; 8 nucleotides match TRBD1. Trimming at V came to 6 bases and at J to 6 bases, leaving 16 bases not matched to a gene. This CDR3 contains 17 residues. Per germline, CDR1 MDHEN and CDR2 SYDVKM. The CDR3 nucleotides are TGTGCCAGCAGCCCCTCGTACAACAGGGGGGATAGTCAGCCCCAGCATTTT. This codes for CASSPSYNRGDSQPQHF.

CDR3 amino acids: CSASDAGRSSPLHF. As DNA, the CDR3 is TGCAGTGCTAGTGACGCGGGTAGGAGTTCACCCCTCCACTTT. The chain links TRBV20-1 to TRBJ1-6; D is unresolved. Germline CDR1 DFQATT, CDR2 SNEGSKA (reference sequence). V lost 3 bases to trimming and J lost 9 bases, with 15 bases between them. The CDR3 sequence is 14 residues long.

The rearrangement uses TRBV3-1 (or the pseudogene TRBV3-2) and TRBJ2-3; 7 nucleotides line up with TRBD1. With 5 bases clipped from V and 2 bases from J, the junction kept 7 bases outside the gene matches. This CDR3 has 15 amino acids. Germline assignment: CDR1 LGHDT and CDR2 YNNKEL (reference sequence). The CDR3 DNA reads TGTGCCAGCAGCGGAACCGGGACAGTCACAGATACGCAGTATTTT. The encoded protein is CASSGTGTVTDTQYF.

This clone was recorded only once. The chain couples TRBV3-1 (or the pseudogene TRBV3-2) to TRBJ2-1; 10 bases are shared with TRBD2. Germline CDR1 reads LGHDT; CDR2 reads YNNKEL (reference sequence). This CDR3 contains 18 residues. Losses at the gene ends were 0 bases for V and 8 bases for J; bases not matched to a gene: 13. The CDR3 sequence is CASSQDSGRSPASDEQFF. In DNA form, the CDR3 reads TGTGCCAGCAGCCAAGATAGCGGGAGGTCACCCGCAAGCGATGAGCAGTTCTTC.

The V call is TRBV7-9, the J call TRBJ1-1; the match to TRBD1 covers 8 bases. The J segment lost 5 bases and the V segment lost 7 bases, leaving 18 bases of the junction unmatched. CDR1 is SEHNR, CDR2 FQNEAQ, per germline (reference sequence). The CDR3 totals 17 residues. The CDR3 bases are TGTGCCAGCACCAGGGCAGGGGGCCCGACTGGTGGTACTGAAGCTTTCTTT. This translates into CASTRAGGPTGGTEAFF.

CDR3 sequence: CASSPGTGISGEAFF. CDR3 coding DNA: TGTGCCAGCAGCCCAGGGACAGGGATTTCTGGTGAAGCTTTCTTT. J is TRBJ1-1 and V is TRBV11-3, with 9 bases identical to TRBD1. This CDR3 has 15 residues. The germline V gene has CDR1 SGHNT and CDR2 YENEEA. J lost 7 bases, V lost 5 bases, and 11 bases had no gene match. Together with reference TRBV11-3 and TRBJ1-1, the CDR3 gives the full variable domain: EAGVVQSPRYKIIEKKQPVAFWCNPISGHNTLYWYLQNLGQGPELLIRYENEEAVDDSQLPKDRFSAERLKGVDSTLKIQPAELGDSAVYLCASSPGTGISGEAFFGQGTRLTVV.